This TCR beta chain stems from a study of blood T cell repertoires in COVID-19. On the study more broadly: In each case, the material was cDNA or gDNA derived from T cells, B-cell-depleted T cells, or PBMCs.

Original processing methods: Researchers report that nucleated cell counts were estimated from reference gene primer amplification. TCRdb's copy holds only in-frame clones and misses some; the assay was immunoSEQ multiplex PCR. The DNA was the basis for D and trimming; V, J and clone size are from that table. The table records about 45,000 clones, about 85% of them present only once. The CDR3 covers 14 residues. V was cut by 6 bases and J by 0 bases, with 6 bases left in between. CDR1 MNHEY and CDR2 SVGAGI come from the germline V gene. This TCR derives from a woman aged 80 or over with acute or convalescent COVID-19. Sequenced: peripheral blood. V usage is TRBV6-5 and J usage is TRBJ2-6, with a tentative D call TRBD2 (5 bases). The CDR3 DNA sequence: TGTGCCAGCAGCCGGGACTCTGGGGCCAACGTCCTGACTTTC. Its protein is CASSRDSGANVLTF.